The subject of this entry is one T cell receptor beta chain. Only in-frame clones appear in the TCRdb table, and some are missing; sequencing was by immunoSEQ multiplex PCR. The profile shows about 18,000 clones, over 65% of them singletons. This record comes from a study of PD-1 blockade in classical Hodgkin lymphoma. Germline CDR1 is SGHAT and CDR2 is FQNNGV. V was cut by 1 base and J by 2 bases, with 12 bases left in between. The CDR3 runs 15 residues. Time point given: cycle 4 day 1 (C4D1), after about 6 weeks of nivolumab. Relapse was seen in all patients after autologous stem cell transplantation, and brentuximab vedotin exposure was variable. The authors purified CD4+ T cells from thawed PBMCs by magnetic negative selection.

The J gene is TRBJ2-7, the V gene TRBV11-2; D gene unclear. This TCR came from a human donor with classical Hodgkin lymphoma. The sample in question was CD4+ T cells from blood, obtained before the fourth cycle of nivolumab. CDR3 in DNA: TGTGCCAGCAGCTTAGTCTTCGACCCGCCCTACGAGCAGTACTTC. This sequence encodes CASSLVFDPPYEQYF.